This T cell receptor beta chain was recovered during a study of shared clonotypes between healthy human individuals. Turning to the study itself: Donors consisted of two women and a few men between 18 and 49.

Original analysis: For the immunoSEQ data, sequences were junction-only without quality scores, so filtering differed. This table comes from immunoSEQ multiplex PCR, and its TCRdb copy is limited to in-frame clones, with some not included. From that table come the V and J calls and clone size; the DNA was used to work out D and trimming. The sample holds hundreds of thousands of clones; roughly 70% are singletons and the top ten take under 13%. Turning to this clone: Its target is unknown.

In germline, CDR1 is SGHNT, CDR2 YENEEA. Trimming cost V 5 bases and J 3 bases; bases outside gene matches: 5. This CDR3 comprises 14 residues. Study observations and caveats: Non-shared clonotypes displayed generation probabilities falling below those of clonotypes present in all four donors. At large depth, rarefaction still showed sorted-subset sequencing to be incomplete.

This sequence joins TRBV11-3 and TRBJ2-3; 7 bases fit TRBD2. Input material: memory CD4+ T cells sorted from blood. Subset here: CD45RA-negative fraction. This clonotype was sampled from a man between 25 and 39 years old in good health. Here the CDR3 reads CASSKGDYTDTQYF. In DNA, the CDR3 is TGTGCCAGCAGCAAAGGGGACTATACAGATACGCAGTATTTT.